Only a few counts were recorded for the clone carrying this T cell receptor beta chain. This sample was included in a study of blood T cell repertoires in COVID-19. In the authors' methods: Scientists estimated how many nucleated cells there were by amplifying reference gene primers. Some clones are missing from TCRdb's copy, which holds only in-frame ones; the method was immunoSEQ multiplex PCR. Clonal size and the V and J genes are those of that table, whereas D and trimming came from the DNA. The sample includes tens of thousands of clones, roughly 82% of them seen just once. The CDR3 loop spans 18 amino acids. V lost 3 bases and J lost 5; bases outside the gene matches: 9. Germline CDR1 KGHSH, CDR2 LQKENI.

The material sequenced was peripheral blood. The receptor's source is a human donor in a cohort sampled during active COVID-19. The chain has TRBV18 and TRBJ2-3; 15 positions agree with TRBD2. CDR3 nucleotide sequence: TGTGCCAGCTCACCGTCCCGGACTAGCGGGAGGGCCCTAGATACGCAGTATTTT. Its translation: CASSPSRTSGRALDTQYF.